This T cell receptor beta chain was sequenced in a study of cytomegalovirus exposure and HLA in healthy donors (dated by TCRdb to the late 2010s). Regarding the research as a whole: According to an earlier analysis of a few hundred of the donors, roughly 180 million T cells yielded over 90 million unique TCR beta sequences and approximately 300 Gb of sequence data. The study aimed to test whether signatures of past pathogen exposure could be identified by cataloging public T cell receptors. In a later genetic analysis, genome-wide SNP genotypes for about 60% of the 666 donors were used, and that subset was treated as a discovery cohort. A few DR-DQ haplotypes were treated as single units for association and clustering because of strong linkage in the cohort. In the later analysis, no new phenotypic data were used to find candidate immune exposures; instead, reliance was placed on TCR beta sequences and their occurrence across donors. Along with the approximately 620-subject first cohort, a separate validation cohort of roughly 110 different subjects was used. All discovery cohort repertoires had been generated on a single sequencing platform. Both class I and class II loci were covered by HLA typing, at four-digit resolution. Around 320 gigabases of sequencing data and tens of millions of unique TCR sequences were included in an early release covering about 700 HLA-typed donors. To decide whether each TCR beta V gene segment behaved as functional or pseudogenic, an earlier analysis of 587 of the donors relied on high-throughput TCR beta sequencing. The study used immunosequencing to profile the T cell repertoires of 666 subjects and linked those repertoires to cytomegalovirus serostatus. To predict cytomegalovirus infection status, the study brought together high-throughput TCR immunosequencing, statistical association of individual TCRs with disease status, and machine learning. In a later analysis, previously published TCR beta repertoires from 666 donors were re-analyzed and high-resolution HLA genotyping was added so that TCR occurrence patterns could be studied. Typing coverage differed by locus: A, B, C, DRB1 and DQB1 were typed in about 629-630 donors, DQA1 in around 500, DPA1 in around 610, and DPB1 in about 450. The genetic ancestry cluster associated with self-reported Caucasian donors included about 81% of the 300 to 400 genotyped donors. Alongside the repertoire data, information on donor age, sex, ethnicity and CMV serostatus was compiled. On average, roughly 250,000 unique TCR beta nucleotide sequences were sequenced per donor among a few hundred genotyped donors of the cohort, with roughly 18% of those sequences being non-productive.

The sample holds a few counts of this clone. Which antigen it targets is not known. Per-nucleotide qualities are absent, and no much larger clonotype sits a single base away. The library was prepared using the immunoSEQ multiplex PCR assay. For the multiplex PCR, a mixture combining 60 forward primers for TCR Vbeta segments and 13 reverse primers for TCR Jbeta segments was used. Amplification of the CDR3 region of rearranged TCR beta genes was performed with a multiplex PCR assay on genomic DNA. Amplified TCR beta libraries were sequenced as 87-base-pair reads on the Illumina HiSeq System. The original pipeline was this. A later analysis counted about 82 million unique TCR beta chains across the 690 or so repertoires, and 10 million to 11 million of these chains were shared by at least two donors. Raw reads were error-corrected and collapsed into unique sequences with a nearest-neighbor algorithm that merged closely related sequences to remove PCR and sequencing errors. To assign V, D and J gene segments, CDR3 sequences were aligned to IMGT reference sequences. For a sequence to be retained, a match of at least six nucleotides to both a V gene segment and a J gene segment was required. A rearrangement was called productive if the CDR3 had no stop codons and remained in frame with V and J, and every other rearrangement was called non-productive. CDR3 was defined by IMGT convention, running from the second conserved V-encoded cysteine to the conserved J-encoded phenylalanine. Sequences without an unambiguous match to a single V gene segment were excluded from the earlier analysis of about 600 of the donors. An earlier analysis of under 750 of the donors called V segments functional above 56.7% productive rearrangements and segregating when the between-donor standard deviation exceeded 5%. A statistical classification framework was built for diagnosing cytomegalovirus status from the catalog of TCR beta chain sequences. In a later analysis, TCR nucleotide sequences were compared against IMGT/GENE-DB human TR gene sequences so that V and J genes could be assigned. The TCRdist pipeline was used in a later analysis to assign CDR3 sequences and most-parsimonious VDJ recombination scenarios. A later analysis defined each TCR beta chain by its CDR3 amino acid sequence plus V-gene family, and excluded reads lacking a unique V-gene family. In a later analysis, around 650 highly shared, low-generation-probability nucleotide sequences were removed to address suspected cross-contamination and a sequencing artifact. In a later analysis, a clonal expansion index for each public chain was calculated from normalized within-repertoire ranks of inferred template counts. A later analysis computed generation probabilities with a VDJ recombination model fitted to out-of-frame rearrangements, and checked the results against IGoR. A later analysis scored TCR-TCR, TCR-HLA and TCR-CMV co-occurrence with hypergeometric tests, applying a repertoire-size bias correction to TCR pairs. False discovery rates were estimated in a later analysis by permuting HLA or CMV assignments 20 times. In a later analysis, co-occurring TCRs were grouped using DBSCAN, and TCRdist sequence similarity was added for clustering within HLA-allele-positive subsets. Repertoires with fewer than 30,000 or more than 120,000 public chains, plus five repertoires with anomalous nucleotide sharing, were excluded from co-occurrence clustering. TCRdb obtained this table from immuneACCESS and retained in-frame rearrangements with V and J assigned. These tables miss some clones; where compared with another copy, unresolved V genes account for less than half of the shortfall, and the remainder is unexplained. The V and J calls and clone size were taken over from that table, and D and trimming were inferred from the DNA. For this sample there are over 85,000 clones; around 81% appear just once. Over 0.5% of the sample comes from the top ten.

The CDR3 starts with the cysteine, ends with the phenylalanine, and has 17 residues. The CDR3 DNA has 51 bases and is translated from base 1. V and J are trimmed by 0 bases and 6 bases, and the gene matches miss 9 bases of the junction. Sequences SGHNT (CDR1) and YYREEE (CDR2) are obtained from the germline V gene (reference sequence). The cohort comprised under 700 healthy bone marrow donors. All cohort members were sampled while nominally healthy, although unrecorded immune exposures were likely present. The donor tested CMV seronegative, placing the donor among the 350 or so seronegative members of the cohort. A peripheral blood sample was collected from each donor, and TCR beta sequencing was performed on peripheral blood mononuclear cells. Genomic DNA was extracted from the blood cell samples with the Qiagen DNeasy Blood Extraction Kit. Beyond this particular receptor, the publication reports: Correlated functional status among segregating V segments might be attributable to linkage disequilibrium, but an unknown experimental factor could not be ruled out. A further reported finding was that TCR beta sequences accurately predicted the HLA-A and HLA-B alleles for most subjects in the first cohort. Because HLA typing was unavailable for some donors at each locus, only the typed subset was used in association tests. Because counts were too low, around 18 rarely observed V segments, including chromosome 9 orphons, were left out of the earlier analysis of roughly 600 of the donors. While some public TCRs were present in many individuals, most TCR sequences turned up only very rarely across donors. Some IMGT-functional V segments, including TRBV6-2 and TRBV6-3, could not be distinguished by the 87-base-pair reads and were therefore excluded. In an earlier analysis of roughly 560 of the donors, most TCR beta V segments were observed in productive rearrangements about 90% or about 30% of the time, broadly matching IMGT annotations. A group of highly shared sequence variants was considered likely to be a technical artifact of the sequencing pipeline. V-gene and J-gene trimming of TCR beta chains was associated with a missense DCLRE1C variant in a later genetic analysis, and the association was replicated in an independent cohort. In vitro tests confirmed that a few of the cytomegalovirus-associated TCR beta chains recognize cytomegalovirus antigens. A later analysis found that most CMV-associated TCR beta chains appeared HLA-restricted, with HLA associations seemingly driven largely by CMV exposure. The study gave a list of over 150 TCR beta chains associated with cytomegalovirus. Cytomegalovirus status was reported to be diagnosed by the classifier with high specificity and sensitivity in both the original and validation cohorts. In a later analysis, HLA-associated TCR beta chains showed more clonal expansion and lower generation probabilities than non-associated chains that were equally common. A later analysis found that TCR association rates varied across HLA loci, with DRB1 alleles showing the most associated TCRs and HLA-C alleles the fewest. A later analysis associated 15,000 to 20,000 TCR beta sequences with specific HLA alleles at a false discovery rate of 0.05. According to the authors, the approach could potentially be generalized to other disease states and immunological phenotypes. According to a later genetic analysis, donors in an Asian-associated ancestry cluster had fewer N-insertions in productive TCRs than the approximately 700-donor mean. According to a later analysis, parvovirus B19, influenza, CMV and Epstein-Barr virus appeared linked to several top co-occurrence clusters. Roughly uniform sequencing depth across donors was assumed in presence/absence analyses, although this assumption may not hold. When HLA alleles, especially DR and DQ, strongly co-occurred, TCR associations were difficult to assign to individual alleles. Only TCR beta chains were sequenced in this cohort, and the absence of alpha or paired-chain data limited detectable features. Immune exposure information for the cohort was limited to CMV serostatus.

Sequenced sample: PBMCs. The chain was built from TRBV5-4 and TRBJ2-2; the junction holds 9 bases that match TRBD1. This TCR came from a man younger than 45 in good health and CMV-seronegative. The DNA is as follows: TGTGCCAGCAGCTTGGGGGTGACAGGGGGATCCCCCGGGGAGCTGTTTTTT. Its protein reads: CASSLGVTGGSPGELFF.